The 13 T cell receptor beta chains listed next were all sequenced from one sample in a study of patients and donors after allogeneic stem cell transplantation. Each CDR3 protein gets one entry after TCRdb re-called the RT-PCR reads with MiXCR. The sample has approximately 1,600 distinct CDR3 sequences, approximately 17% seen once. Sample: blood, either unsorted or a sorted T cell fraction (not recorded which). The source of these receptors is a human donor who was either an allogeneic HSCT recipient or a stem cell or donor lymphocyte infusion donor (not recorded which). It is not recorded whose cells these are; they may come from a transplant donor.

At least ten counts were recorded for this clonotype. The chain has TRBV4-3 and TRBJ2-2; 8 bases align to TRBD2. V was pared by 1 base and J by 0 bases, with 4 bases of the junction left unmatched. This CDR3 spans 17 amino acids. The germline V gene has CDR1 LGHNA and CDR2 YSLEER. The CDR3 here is CASSQVILAANTGELFF. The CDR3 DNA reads TGCGCCAGCAGCCAAGTCATACTAGCGGCGAACACCGGGGAGCTGTTTTTT.

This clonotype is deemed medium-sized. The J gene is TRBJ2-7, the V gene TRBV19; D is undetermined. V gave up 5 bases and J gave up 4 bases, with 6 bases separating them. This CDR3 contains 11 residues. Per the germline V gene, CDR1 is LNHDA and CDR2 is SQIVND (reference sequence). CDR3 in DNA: TGTGCCAGTAGTCATCGGTACGAGCAGTACTTC. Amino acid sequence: CASSHRYEQYF.

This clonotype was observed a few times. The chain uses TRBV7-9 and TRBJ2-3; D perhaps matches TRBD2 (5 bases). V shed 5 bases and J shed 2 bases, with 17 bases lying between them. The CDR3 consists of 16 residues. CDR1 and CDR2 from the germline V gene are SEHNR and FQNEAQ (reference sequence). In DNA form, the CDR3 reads TGTGCCAGCAGCCTTAGCAGTAGGCGGGCCACAGATACGCAGTATTTT. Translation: CASSLSSRRATDTQYF.

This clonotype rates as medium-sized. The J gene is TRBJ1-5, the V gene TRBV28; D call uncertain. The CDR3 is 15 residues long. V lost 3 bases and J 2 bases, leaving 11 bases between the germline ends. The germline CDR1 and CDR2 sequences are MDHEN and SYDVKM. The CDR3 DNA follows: TGTGCCAGCAGTTTTTCTATGGGTGGCAATCAGCCCCAGCATTTT. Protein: CASSFSMGGNQPQHF.

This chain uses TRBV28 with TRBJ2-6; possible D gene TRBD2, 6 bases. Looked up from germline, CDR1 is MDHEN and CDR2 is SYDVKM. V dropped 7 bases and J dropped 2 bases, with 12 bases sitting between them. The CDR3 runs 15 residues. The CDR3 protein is CASTPRGTGANVLTF. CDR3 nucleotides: TGTGCCAGCACCCCACGGGGGACTGGGGCCAACGTCCTGACTTTC.

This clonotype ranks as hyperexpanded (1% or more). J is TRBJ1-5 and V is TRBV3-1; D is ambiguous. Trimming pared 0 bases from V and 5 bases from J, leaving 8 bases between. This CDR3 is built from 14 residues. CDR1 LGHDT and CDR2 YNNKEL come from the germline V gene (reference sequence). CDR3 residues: CASSQEGVHQPQHF. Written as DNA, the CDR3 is TGTGCCAGCAGCCAAGAAGGAGTCCATCAGCCCCAGCATTTT.

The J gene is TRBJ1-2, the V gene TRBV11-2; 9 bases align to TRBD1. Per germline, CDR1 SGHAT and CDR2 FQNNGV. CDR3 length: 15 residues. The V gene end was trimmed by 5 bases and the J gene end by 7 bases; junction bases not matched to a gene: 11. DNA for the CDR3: TGTGCCAGCAGCCACTTAGGGGGACAGGGTCTTGGCTACACCTTC. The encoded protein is CASSHLGGQGLGYTF. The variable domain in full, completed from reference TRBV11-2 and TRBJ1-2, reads EAGVAQSPRYKIIEKRQSVAFWCNPISGHATLYWYQQILGQGPKLLIQFQNNGVVDDSQLPKDRFSAERLKGVDSTLKIQPAKLEDSAVYLCASSHLGGQGLGYTFGSGTRLTVV.

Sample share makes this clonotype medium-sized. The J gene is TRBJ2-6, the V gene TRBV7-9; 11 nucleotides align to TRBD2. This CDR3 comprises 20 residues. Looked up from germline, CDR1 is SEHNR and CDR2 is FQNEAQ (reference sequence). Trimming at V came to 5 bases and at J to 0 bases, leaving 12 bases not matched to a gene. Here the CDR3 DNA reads TGTGCCAGCAGCCTTCCTAGCGGGAGGAAGAGAGGCTCTGGGGCCAACGTCCTGACTTTC. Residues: CASSLPSGRKRGSGANVLTF.

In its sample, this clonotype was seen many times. The CDR3 sequence: CSAVSSGSIYEQFF. In DNA, the CDR3 is TGCAGTGCTGTATCTAGCGGGAGTATCTATGAGCAGTTCTTC. The chain uses TRBV20-1 and TRBJ2-1, with 10 bases lining up with TRBD2. The CDR3 length is 14 residues. Germline CDR1 reads DFQATT; CDR2 reads SNEGSKA (reference sequence). Trimming removed 5 bases from V and 8 bases from J; junction bases left unmatched: 9.

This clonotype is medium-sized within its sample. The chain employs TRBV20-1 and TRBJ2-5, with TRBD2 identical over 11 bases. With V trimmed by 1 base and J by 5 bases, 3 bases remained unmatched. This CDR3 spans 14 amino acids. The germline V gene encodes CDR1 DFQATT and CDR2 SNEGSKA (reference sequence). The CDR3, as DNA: TGCAGTGCTAGAGGACTAGCGGGAATGGAGACCCAGTACTTC. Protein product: CSARGLAGMETQYF.

The CDR3, as DNA: TGTGCCAGTAGTATAAGGACAACAGATACGCAGTATTTT. Its protein product is CASSIRTTDTQYF. This chain joins TRBV19 and TRBJ2-3; TRBD1 might be the D (5 bases). V dropped 2 bases and J dropped 3 bases, with 6 bases sitting between them. The CDR3 loop spans 13 amino acids. Germline V gene sequence: CDR1 LNHDA, CDR2 SQIVND (reference sequence).

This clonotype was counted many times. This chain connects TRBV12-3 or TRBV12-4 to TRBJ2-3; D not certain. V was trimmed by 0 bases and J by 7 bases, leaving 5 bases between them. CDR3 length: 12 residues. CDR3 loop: CASSLAENTQYF. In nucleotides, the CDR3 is TGTGCCAGCAGTTTAGCGGAGAATACGCAGTATTTT.

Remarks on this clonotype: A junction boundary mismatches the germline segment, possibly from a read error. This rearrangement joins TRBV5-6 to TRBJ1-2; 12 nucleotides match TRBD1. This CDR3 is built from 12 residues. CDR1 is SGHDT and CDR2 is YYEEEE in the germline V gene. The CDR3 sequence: CASSSGTGGSAF. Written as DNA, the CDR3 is TGTGCCAGCAGCTCCGGGACAGGGGGCTCTGCCTTC.